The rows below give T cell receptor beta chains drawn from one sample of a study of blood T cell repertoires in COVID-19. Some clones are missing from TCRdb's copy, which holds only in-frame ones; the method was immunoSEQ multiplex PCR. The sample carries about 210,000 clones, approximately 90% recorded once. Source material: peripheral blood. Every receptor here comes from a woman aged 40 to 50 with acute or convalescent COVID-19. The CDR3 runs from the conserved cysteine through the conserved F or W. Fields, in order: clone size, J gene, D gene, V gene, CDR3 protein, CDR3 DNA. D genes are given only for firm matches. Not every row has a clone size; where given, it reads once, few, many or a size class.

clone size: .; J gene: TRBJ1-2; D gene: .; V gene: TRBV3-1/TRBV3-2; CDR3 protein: CASRPERGYGYTF; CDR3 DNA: TGTGCCAGCCGTCCGGAGAGGGGGTATGGCTACACCTTC
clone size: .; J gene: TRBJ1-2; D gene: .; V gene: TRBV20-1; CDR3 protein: CSARGEGYTF; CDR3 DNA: TGCAGTGCTAGAGGGGAGGGCTACACCTTC
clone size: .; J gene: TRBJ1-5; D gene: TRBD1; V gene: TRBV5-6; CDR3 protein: CASSLGTADQPQHF; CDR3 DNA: TGTGCCAGCAGCCTAGGGACAGCAGATCAGCCCCAGCATTTT
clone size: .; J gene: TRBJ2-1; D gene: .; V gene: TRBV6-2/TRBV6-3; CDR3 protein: CASSSRGILQFF; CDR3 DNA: TGTGCCAGCAGTTCCCGGGGGATTCTACAGTTCTTC
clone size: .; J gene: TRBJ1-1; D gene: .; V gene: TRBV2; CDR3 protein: CASSKQGVNTEAFF; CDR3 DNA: TGTGCCAGCAGTAAACAGGGAGTGAACACTGAAGCTTTCTTT
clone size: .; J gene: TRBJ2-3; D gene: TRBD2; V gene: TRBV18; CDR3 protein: CASSPKHSGGPSTDTQYF; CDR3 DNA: TGTGCCAGCTCACCAAAGCATAGCGGGGGCCCGAGCACAGATACGCAGTATTTT
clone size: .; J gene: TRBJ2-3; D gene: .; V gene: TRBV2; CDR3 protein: CASSGLSGISTDTQYF; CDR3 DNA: TGTGCCAGCAGTGGGCTAAGCGGCATTAGCACAGATACGCAGTATTTT
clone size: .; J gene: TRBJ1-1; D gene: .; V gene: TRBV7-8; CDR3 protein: CASSLPDSGWSFF; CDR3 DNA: TGTGCCAGCAGCCTACCGGACAGCGGATGGTCTTTCTTT
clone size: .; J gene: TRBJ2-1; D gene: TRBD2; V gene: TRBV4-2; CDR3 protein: CASSRGRERGGNEQFF; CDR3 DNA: TGTGCCAGCAGCCGGGGACGGGAGAGGGGAGGGAATGAGCAGTTCTTC
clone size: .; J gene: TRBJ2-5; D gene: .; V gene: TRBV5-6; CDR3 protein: CASSLNRETQYF; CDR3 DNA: TGTGCCAGCAGCCTAAACAGAGAGACCCAGTACTTC
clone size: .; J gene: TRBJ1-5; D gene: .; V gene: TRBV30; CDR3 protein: CAWSHYQGRSNQPQHF; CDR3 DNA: TGTGCCTGGAGTCACTACCAGGGTAGGAGCAATCAGCCCCAGCATTTT
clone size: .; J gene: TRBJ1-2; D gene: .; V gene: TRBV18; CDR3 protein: CASSPGGEANYGYTF; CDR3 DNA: TGTGCCAGCTCACCGGGAGGGGAGGCTAACTATGGCTACACCTTC
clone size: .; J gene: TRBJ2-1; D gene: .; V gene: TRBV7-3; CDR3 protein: CASSLRLEGAQSEQFF; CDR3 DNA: TGTGCCAGCAGCTTAAGGCTAGAAGGGGCACAGAGTGAGCAGTTCTTC
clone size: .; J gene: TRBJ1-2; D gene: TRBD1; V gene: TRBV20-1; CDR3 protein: CSASNRGYGYTF; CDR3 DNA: TGCAGTGCTAGTAACAGGGGCTATGGCTACACCTTC
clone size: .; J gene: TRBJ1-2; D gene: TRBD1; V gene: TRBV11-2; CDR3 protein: CASSRQGGYTF; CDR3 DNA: TGTGCCAGCAGCCGACAGGGTGGCTACACCTTC
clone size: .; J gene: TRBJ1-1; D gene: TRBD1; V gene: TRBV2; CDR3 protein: CASRGQGPNTEAFF; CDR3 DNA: TGTGCCAGCAGAGGACAGGGGCCGAACACTGAAGCTTTCTTT
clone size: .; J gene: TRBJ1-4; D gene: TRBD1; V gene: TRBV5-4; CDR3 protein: CASSSGTGIEKLFF; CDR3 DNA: TGTGCCAGCAGCTCCGGGACAGGAATTGAAAAACTGTTTTTT
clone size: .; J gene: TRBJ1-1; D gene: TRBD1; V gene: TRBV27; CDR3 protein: CASSSTPGQGAREAFF; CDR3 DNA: TGTGCCAGCAGCTCCACGCCGGGACAGGGGGCGAGAGAGGCTTTCTTT
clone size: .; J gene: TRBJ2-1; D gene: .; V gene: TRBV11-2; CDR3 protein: CASSLVISYNEQFF; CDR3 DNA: TGTGCCAGCAGCTTAGTCATTTCCTACAATGAGCAGTTCTTC
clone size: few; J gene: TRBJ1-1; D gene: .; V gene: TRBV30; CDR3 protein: CAWRAQGNTEAFF; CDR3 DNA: TGTGCCTGGAGGGCACAGGGGAACACTGAAGCTTTCTTT
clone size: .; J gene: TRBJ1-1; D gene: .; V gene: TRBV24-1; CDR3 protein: CATSGRRNTEAFF; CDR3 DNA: TGTGCCACCAGTGGGCGGAGGAACACTGAAGCTTTCTTT
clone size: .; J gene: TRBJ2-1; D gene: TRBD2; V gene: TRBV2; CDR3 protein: CATQLAGNNEQFF; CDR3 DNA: TGTGCCACTCAACTAGCGGGCAACAATGAGCAGTTCTTC
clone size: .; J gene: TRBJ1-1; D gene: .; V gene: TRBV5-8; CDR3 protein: CASSYRERTNTEAFF; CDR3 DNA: TGTGCCAGCAGCTACAGGGAAAGAACGAACACTGAAGCTTTCTTT
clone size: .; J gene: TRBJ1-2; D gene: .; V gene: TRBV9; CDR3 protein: CASSVDIREWYGYTF; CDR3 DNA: TGTGCCAGCAGCGTAGATATCCGGGAATGGTATGGCTACACCTTC
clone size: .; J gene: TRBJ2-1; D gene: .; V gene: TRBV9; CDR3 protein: CASSVAGASYNEQFF; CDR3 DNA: TGTGCCAGCAGCGTAGCTGGGGCCTCCTACAATGAGCAGTTCTTC
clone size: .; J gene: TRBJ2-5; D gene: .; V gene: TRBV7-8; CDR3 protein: CASSLGPDRTETQYF; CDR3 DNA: TGTGCCAGCAGCTTAGGTCCCGACAGGACGGAGACCCAGTACTTC
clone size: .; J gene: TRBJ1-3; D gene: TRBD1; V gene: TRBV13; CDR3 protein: CASSLGLAGQGINTIYF; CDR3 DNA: TGTGCCAGCAGCTTAGGCCTTGCGGGACAGGGCATAAACACCATATATTTT
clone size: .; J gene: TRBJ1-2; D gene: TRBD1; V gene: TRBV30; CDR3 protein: CAWTLDRGNNYGYTF; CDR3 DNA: TGTGCCTGGACCTTGGACAGGGGCAACAACTATGGCTACACCTTC
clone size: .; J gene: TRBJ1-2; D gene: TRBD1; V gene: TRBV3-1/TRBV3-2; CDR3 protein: CASSDGTGYGYTF; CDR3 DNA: TGTGCCAGCAGCGATGGGACAGGCTATGGCTACACCTTC
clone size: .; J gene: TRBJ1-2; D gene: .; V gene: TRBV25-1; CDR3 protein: CASSESEALHYGYTF; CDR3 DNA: TGTGCCAGCAGTGAATCCGAGGCCCTACACTATGGCTACACCTTC
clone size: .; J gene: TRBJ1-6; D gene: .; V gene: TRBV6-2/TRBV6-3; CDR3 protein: CASSNRESPLHF; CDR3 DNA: TGTGCCAGCAGTAACAGGGAGTCACCCCTCCACTTT
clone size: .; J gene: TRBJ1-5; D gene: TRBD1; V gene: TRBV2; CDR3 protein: CASSLRTGHQPQHF; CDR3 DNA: TGTGCCAGCAGTCTTCGGACAGGGCACCAGCCCCAGCATTTT
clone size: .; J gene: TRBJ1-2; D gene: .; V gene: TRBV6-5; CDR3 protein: CASSRRDGYTF; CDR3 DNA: TGTGCCAGCAGTAGGCGGGATGGCTACACCTTC
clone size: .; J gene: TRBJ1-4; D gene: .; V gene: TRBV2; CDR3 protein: CASTSEILLNEKLFF; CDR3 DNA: TGTGCCAGCACTTCTGAAATACTCCTTAATGAAAAACTGTTTTTT
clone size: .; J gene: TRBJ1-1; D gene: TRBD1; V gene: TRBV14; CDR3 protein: CASSRRDREREAFF; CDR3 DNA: TGTGCCAGCAGCCGCCGGGACAGGGAACGTGAAGCTTTCTTT
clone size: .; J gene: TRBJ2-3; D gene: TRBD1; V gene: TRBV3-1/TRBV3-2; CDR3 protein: CASSQDYGQGTDTQYF; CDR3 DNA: TGTGCCAGCAGCCAAGACTACGGACAGGGCACAGATACGCAGTATTTT
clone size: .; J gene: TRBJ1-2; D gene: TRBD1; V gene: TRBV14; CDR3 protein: CASSQGTVNGYTF; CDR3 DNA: TGTGCCAGCAGCCAGGGGACAGTTAATGGCTACACCTTC
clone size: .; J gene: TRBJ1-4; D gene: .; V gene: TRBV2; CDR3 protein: CASRGVGSGLEKLFF; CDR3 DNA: TGTGCCAGCAGGGGAGTGGGGTCAGGATTAGAAAAACTGTTTTTT
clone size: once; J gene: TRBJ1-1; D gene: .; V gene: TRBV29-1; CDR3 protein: CSVSRGGNTEAFF; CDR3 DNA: TGCAGCGTCAGCAGGGGCGGGAACACTGAAGCTTTCTTT
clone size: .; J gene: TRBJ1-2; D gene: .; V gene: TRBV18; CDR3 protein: CASSPPSTGHYGYTF; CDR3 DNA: TGTGCCAGCTCACCACCGAGCACAGGCCACTATGGCTACACCTTC
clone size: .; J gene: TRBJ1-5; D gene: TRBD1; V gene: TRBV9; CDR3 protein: CASSVGRGPNQPQHF; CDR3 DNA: TGTGCCAGCAGCGTAGGTAGGGGGCCCAATCAGCCCCAGCATTTT
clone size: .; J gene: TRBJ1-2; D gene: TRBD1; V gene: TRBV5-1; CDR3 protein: CASSLDGTGFRGYTF; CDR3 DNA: TGCGCCAGCAGCTTGGATGGGACAGGGTTTCGGGGCTACACCTTC
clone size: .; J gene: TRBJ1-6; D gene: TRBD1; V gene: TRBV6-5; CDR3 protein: CASRRTGLGSPLHF; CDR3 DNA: TGTGCCAGCAGGAGGACAGGGCTGGGTTCACCCCTCCACTTT
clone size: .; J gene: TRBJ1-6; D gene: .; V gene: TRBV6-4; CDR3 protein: CASSDSAGRRGSPLHF; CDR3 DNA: TGTGCCAGCAGTGACTCCGCGGGAAGAAGGGGATCACCCCTCCACTTT
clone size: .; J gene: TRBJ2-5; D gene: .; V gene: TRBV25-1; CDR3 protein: CASSEWGRETQYF; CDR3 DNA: TGTGCCAGCAGTGAATGGGGGCGGGAGACCCAGTACTTC
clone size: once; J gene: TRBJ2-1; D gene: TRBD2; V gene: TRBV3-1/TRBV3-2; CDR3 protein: CASSQDPSLLAGVGNEQFF; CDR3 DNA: TGTGCCAGCAGCCAAGATCCCTCCCTACTAGCGGGGGTAGGTAATGAGCAGTTCTTC
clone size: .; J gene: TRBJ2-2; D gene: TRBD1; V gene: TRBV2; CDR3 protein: CASRTGQGASGELFF; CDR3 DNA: TGTGCCAGCAGAACCGGACAGGGGGCATCCGGGGAGCTGTTTTTT
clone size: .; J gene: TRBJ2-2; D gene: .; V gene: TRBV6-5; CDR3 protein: CASSYSQNTGELFF; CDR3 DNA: TGTGCCAGCAGTTACTCTCAGAACACCGGGGAGCTGTTTTTT
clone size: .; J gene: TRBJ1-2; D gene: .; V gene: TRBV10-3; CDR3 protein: CAISESGGYGYTF; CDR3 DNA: TGTGCCATCAGTGAGTCAGGAGGCTATGGCTACACCTTC
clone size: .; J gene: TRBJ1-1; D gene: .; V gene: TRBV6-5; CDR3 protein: CASSKGENTEAFF; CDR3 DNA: TGTGCCAGCAGTAAGGGGGAGAACACTGAAGCTTTCTTT
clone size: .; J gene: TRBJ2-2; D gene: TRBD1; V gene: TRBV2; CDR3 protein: CASSGQGANTGELFF; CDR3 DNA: TGTGCCAGCAGCGGACAGGGCGCGAACACCGGGGAGCTGTTTTTT
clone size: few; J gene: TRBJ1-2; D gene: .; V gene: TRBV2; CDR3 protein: CASRKGVFNYGYTF; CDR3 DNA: TGTGCCAGCAGGAAAGGGGTATTTAACTATGGCTACACCTTC
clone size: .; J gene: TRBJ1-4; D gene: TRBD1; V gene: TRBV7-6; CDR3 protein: CASSLSPRGVKKLFF; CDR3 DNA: TGTGCCAGCAGCTTATCCCCCAGGGGGGTGAAAAAACTGTTTTTT
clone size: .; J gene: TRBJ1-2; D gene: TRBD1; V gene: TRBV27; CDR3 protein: CASSSGGFRGYTF; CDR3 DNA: TGTGCCAGCTCCTCAGGGGGCTTCCGCGGCTACACCTTC
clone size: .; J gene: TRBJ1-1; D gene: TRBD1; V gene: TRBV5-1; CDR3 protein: CASSPQGASRTEAFF; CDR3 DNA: TGCGCCAGCAGCCCACAGGGGGCGTCCCGCACTGAAGCTTTCTTT
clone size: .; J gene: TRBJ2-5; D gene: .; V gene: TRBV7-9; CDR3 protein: CASSLDTAFQETQYF; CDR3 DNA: TGTGCCAGCAGCTTAGATACAGCATTCCAAGAGACCCAGTACTTC
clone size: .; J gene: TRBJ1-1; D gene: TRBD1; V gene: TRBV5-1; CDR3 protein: CASSLALETGEAFF; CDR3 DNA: TGCGCCAGCAGCTTGGCCCTGGAGACAGGGGAAGCTTTCTTT
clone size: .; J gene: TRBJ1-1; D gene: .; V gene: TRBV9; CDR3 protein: CASSVVGGDTEAFF; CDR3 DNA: TGTGCCAGCAGCGTAGTAGGAGGTGACACTGAAGCTTTCTTT
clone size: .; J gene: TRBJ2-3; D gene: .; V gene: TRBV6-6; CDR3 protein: CASSYRGGRSADTQYF; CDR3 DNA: TGTGCCAGCAGTTACCGGGGAGGACGGTCGGCAGATACGCAGTATTTT
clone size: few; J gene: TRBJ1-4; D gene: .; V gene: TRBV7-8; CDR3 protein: CASSADRATNEKLFF; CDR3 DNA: TGTGCCAGCAGCGCCGACAGAGCAACTAATGAAAAACTGTTTTTT